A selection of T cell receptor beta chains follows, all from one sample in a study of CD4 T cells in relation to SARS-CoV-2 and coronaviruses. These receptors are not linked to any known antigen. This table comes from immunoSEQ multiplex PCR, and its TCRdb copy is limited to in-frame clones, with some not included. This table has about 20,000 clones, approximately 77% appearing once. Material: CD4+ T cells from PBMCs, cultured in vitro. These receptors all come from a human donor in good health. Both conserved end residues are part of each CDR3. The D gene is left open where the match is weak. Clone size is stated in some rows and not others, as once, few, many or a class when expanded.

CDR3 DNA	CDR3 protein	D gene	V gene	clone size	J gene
TGTGCCAGCAGTTACTCGGCAGCCGCGAACACCGGGGAGCTGTTTTTT	CASSYSAAANTGELFF	NA	TRBV6-5	NA	TRBJ2-2
TGCGCCAGCCAGCAGGGACAGGGGGTGTACGAGCAGTACTTC	CASQQGQGVYEQYF	TRBD1	TRBV5-1	few	TRBJ2-7
TGTGCCTGGAGACGAGCGGGGGGCTACAATGAGCAGTTCTTC	CAWRRAGGYNEQFF	TRBD2	TRBV30	NA	TRBJ2-1
TGTGCCAGTAGCATCTCGACAGGGAGCTACGAGCAGTACTTC	CASSISTGSYEQYF	TRBD1	TRBV19	NA	TRBJ2-7
TGTGCCAGCAGTTATTTGGATAGCAATCAGCCCCAGCATTTT	CASSYLDSNQPQHF	NA	TRBV6-2/TRBV6-3	few	TRBJ1-5
TGTGCCTGGGGCCAGGGAGAGGGAGCTTTCTTT	CAWGQGEGAFF	NA	TRBV30	NA	TRBJ1-1
TGTGCCAGCAGCTTGGACGGCTCTGGAAACACCATATATTTT	CASSLDGSGNTIYF	NA	TRBV5-6	once	TRBJ1-3
TGTGCTTCGGGGGCGTACGACACCGGGGAGCTGTTTTTT	CASGAYDTGELFF	NA	TRBV10-3	NA	TRBJ2-2
TGCGCCAGCAGCCACCGACAGGGGGATATTAACACTGAAGCTTTCTTT	CASSHRQGDINTEAFF	TRBD1	TRBV4-1	NA	TRBJ1-1
TGTGCCAGCAGCTTAGGCGGGGGGACTAGGGGGGAGACCCAGTACTTC	CASSLGGGTRGETQYF	TRBD2	TRBV7-7	once	TRBJ2-5
TGTGCCAGCAGCCTATCAGGGGGATACCACGAGCAGTACTTC	CASSLSGGYHEQYF	TRBD1	TRBV5-6	NA	TRBJ2-7
TGTGCCAGCAGCTTGATAGCTAATGAGCAGTTCTTC	CASSLIANEQFF	NA	TRBV5-6	NA	TRBJ2-1
TGTGCCAGCAGCTTGGTAGATCGGGGCGCCGAGACCCAGTACTTC	CASSLVDRGAETQYF	NA	TRBV5-6	NA	TRBJ2-5
TGCGCCAGCAGTGAGTCCTATCTAGGTAGCTACAATGAGCAGTTCTTC	CASSESYLGSYNEQFF	NA	TRBV10-1	NA	TRBJ2-1
TGTGCCAGCAGTCTGACAGGGTATCAGCCCCAGCATTTT	CASSLTGYQPQHF	TRBD1	TRBV27	few	TRBJ1-5
TGTGCCAGCATAGGGGTCACCCAAGAGACCCAGTACTTC	CASIGVTQETQYF	NA	TRBV6-5	once	TRBJ2-5
TGTGCCAGCAAAGACAGCCCTTACTCCTACAATGAGCAGTTCTTC	CASKDSPYSYNEQFF	NA	TRBV2	NA	TRBJ2-1
TGTGCCAGCAGCCCTCCGGGACAGGGGAATTCACCCCTCCACTTT	CASSPPGQGNSPLHF	TRBD1	TRBV7-8	NA	TRBJ1-6
TGTGCCAGCGCCGCGGCAGAGAACACTGAAGCTTTCTTT	CASAAAENTEAFF	NA	TRBV6-5	NA	TRBJ1-1
TGTGCCAGCAGTTTTTTTGGGGGGCCTGAAGCTTTCTTT	CASSFFGGPEAFF	NA	TRBV28	few	TRBJ1-1
TGTGCCAGCAGTTCTTGGTCGGACATCATAAAATCGGGGAACACTGAAGCTTTCTTT	CASSSWSDIIKSGNTEAFF	NA	TRBV28	NA	TRBJ1-1
TGTGCCAGCAGTGAAGAAGGCCTCGGCGGCACTGAAGCTTTCTTT	CASSEEGLGGTEAFF	NA	TRBV2	once	TRBJ1-1
TGTGCCAGCAGTCCTGGACAAGGGCCCGAGACCCAGTACTTC	CASSPGQGPETQYF	NA	TRBV6-5	NA	TRBJ2-5
TGTGCCACCAGTGATTTATGGAACACTGAAGCTTTCTTT	CATSDLWNTEAFF	NA	TRBV24-1	once	TRBJ1-1
TGTGCCAGCACTGGGACTAACTACGAGCAGTACTTC	CASTGTNYEQYF	TRBD2	TRBV27	once	TRBJ2-7
TGTGCCAGCAGCAGGGACAGGGACTACGAGCAGTACTTC	CASSRDRDYEQYF	TRBD1	TRBV7-3	NA	TRBJ2-7
TGTGCCAGCCCGAAGTACAATGAGCAGTTCTTC	CASPKYNEQFF	NA	TRBV6-4	few	TRBJ2-1
TGTGCCAGCACCTTCCCCCGGGCAGCGGACTACGAGCAGTACTTC	CASTFPRAADYEQYF	NA	TRBV2	NA	TRBJ2-7
TGTGCCAGCAGCGTAGGAGAGGGAACCGCAACTAATGAAAAACTGTTTTTT	CASSVGEGTATNEKLFF	NA	TRBV9	NA	TRBJ1-4
TGTGCCAGCAGTGTCGCAGATACGCAGTATTTT	CASSVADTQYF	NA	TRBV2	NA	TRBJ2-3